This paragraph reports one T cell receptor beta chain. Germline trimming cut 4 bases from V and 3 bases from J; bases unmatched to any gene: 4. The CDR3 sequence is 14 residues long. Germline-derived CDR1 and CDR2 are SGHRS and YFSETQ. The data were obtained in a study of blood T cell repertoires in COVID-19. Each participant's cohort was designated according to participant-reported clinical history. Sequencing was performed with immunoSEQ multiplex PCR; in TCRdb, only in-frame clones are kept and a portion is missing. Here the sample spans about 500,000 clones, roughly nine tenths being singletons. The sequenced sample was PBMCs or T cells enriched from blood (not recorded which). This sequence was found in a woman between 18 and 29 years old who had recovered from COVID-19. This rearrangement joins TRBV5-1 to TRBJ2-7; TRBD1 aligns across 10 bases. Here the CDR3 DNA reads TGCGCCAGCAGCGCCGGGACAGGGGACTACGAGCAGTACTTC. It is translated as CASSAGTGDYEQYF.